A selection of T cell receptor beta chains follows, all from one sample in a study of PD-1 blockade in classical Hodgkin lymphoma. Method: immunoSEQ multiplex PCR; TCRdb's copy keeps in-frame clones and lacks some. Among 31,000 or so clones listed, over 70% were seen once. Sequencing was performed on peripheral blood mononuclear cells (PBMCs), taken before the second cycle of nivolumab. Receptors were obtained from a human donor with classical Hodgkin lymphoma. The CDR3 runs from the conserved cysteine through the conserved F or W. Fields, in order: J gene, clone size, D gene, V gene, CDR3 protein, CDR3 DNA. D genes are given only for firm matches. Some rows have no size entry. The others give once, few or many, or a class for an expanded clone.

>TRBJ2-5|once|NA|TRBV19
CASRRQAVDQETQYF
TGTGCCAGTAGACGACAGGCTGTAGACCAAGAGACCCAGTACTTC
>TRBJ2-1|NA|NA|TRBV30
CAWSIEEQSQFF
TGTGCCTGGAGTATAGAGGAACAAAGCCAGTTCTTC
>TRBJ1-4|few|TRBD1|TRBV29-1
CSVGTGNEKLFF
TGCAGCGTTGGGACAGGGAATGAAAAACTGTTTTTT
>TRBJ2-3|NA|NA|TRBV12-5
CASGPGRGTDASTDTQYF
TGTGCTAGTGGTCCCGGTCGGGGGACAGACGCTAGCACAGATACGCAGTATTTT
>TRBJ2-7|NA|NA|TRBV12-5
CASGLVRSIPYF
TGTGCTAGTGGTTTGGTACGGTCCATCCCGTACTTC
>TRBJ2-5|once|NA|TRBV7-8
CASSRLPPQETQYF
TGTGCCAGCAGCCGGTTGCCCCCCCAAGAGACCCAGTACTTC
>TRBJ1-5|NA|NA|TRBV19
CASSRAGTNIASNQPQHF
TGTGCCAGTAGTCGGGCCGGGACAAATATTGCTAGCAATCAGCCCCAGCATTTT
>TRBJ2-7|NA|TRBD2|TRBV19
CASKVTAGPGPYEQYF
TGTGCCAGTAAGGTCACAGCGGGACCTGGCCCCTACGAGCAGTACTTC
>TRBJ1-1|NA|NA|TRBV20-1
CSFYRDPEAFF
TGCAGCTTCTACAGGGACCCTGAAGCTTTCTTT
>TRBJ2-5|NA|NA|TRBV9
CASSVDPGTAKTQYF
TGTGCCAGCAGCGTAGATCCGGGGACGGCGAAGACCCAGTACTTC
>TRBJ2-1|few|TRBD1|TRBV28
CASRPPGTGGNEQFF
TGTGCCAGCAGGCCCCCCGGGACAGGGGGCAATGAGCAGTTCTTC
>TRBJ2-7|NA|TRBD2|TRBV9
CASSVGASAGNKYEQYF
TGTGCCAGCAGCGTAGGAGCATCAGCGGGAAACAAATACGAGCAGTACTTC